This TCR beta chain emerged from a study of shared clonotypes between healthy human individuals. This clone was picked up a small number of times. What it binds is unknown. V lost 8 bases, J lost 2 bases, and 10 bases lay in between. This CDR3 is built from 13 residues. CDR1 and CDR2 from the germline V gene are SGHTA and FQGTGA. Profiling relied on immunoSEQ multiplex PCR, and the TCRdb table lists in-frame clones only, not all of them. The top ten clones hold around 1.8% of a sample with some 660,000 clones, more than 70% of them seen once. Study observations and caveats: Shared across four donors were 4% to 5% of the naive CD4 clonotypes. Compared with clonotypes that all four donors shared, non-shared clonotypes had lower generation probabilities.

Sequenced sample: memory CD4+ T cells sorted from blood. Subset described: CD45RA-negative fraction. The chain recombines TRBV7-3 with TRBJ2-1; D is possibly TRBD2 (5 bases). This TCR was recovered from a woman in her twenties or thirties in good health. CDR3 nucleotides: TGTGCCAGCGCGGGTCCCCCCTACAATGAGCAGTTCTTC. It encodes CASAGPPYNEQFF.